These 27 T cell receptor beta chains were all obtained from the same sample, sequenced in a study of blood T cells in healthy people across ages. With a J-beta primer mix and a sample-barcoded 5' primer, a second PCR ran about 6 to 11 cycles. Each CDR3 protein gets one entry after TCRdb re-called the 5' RACE reads with MiXCR. This table holds approximately 780,000 distinct CDR3 sequences, around 24% found once. The same sample was also studied in work on T cells of mothers and their children.

Sequencing input: blood. These receptors came from a boy aged 10-17 years in good health.

J is TRBJ2-3 and V is TRBV9; the match to TRBD1 covers 7 bases. Germline V gene lookup returns CDR1 SGDLS and CDR2 YYNGEE. This CDR3 is 15 amino acids long. The V and J ends lost 9 bases and 0 bases, in that order; junction bases with no gene match: 10. This CDR3 reads CANPGQSFSTDTQYF. The DNA for the CDR3 is TGTGCCAACCCGGGACAGTCTTTTAGCACAGATACGCAGTATTTT.

In its sample, this clonotype was seen many times. The chain uses TRBV6-5 and TRBJ2-5; unclear D gene. Germline assignment: CDR1 MNHEY and CDR2 SVGAGI. V shed 2 bases and J shed 7 bases, with 5 bases lying between them. This CDR3 contains 11 residues. This CDR3 is CASSYSGTQYF. In DNA, the CDR3 is TGTGCCAGCAGTTACAGTGGGACCCAGTACTTC.

This clonotype showed up just a few times. The chain links TRBV28 to TRBJ2-5; D remains ambiguous. This CDR3 has 15 residues. V lost 6 bases, J lost 3 bases, and 17 bases lay in between. From germline, CDR1 is MDHEN and CDR2 SYDVKM. The DNA of the CDR3 is TGTGCCAGCAGCTCACTTAGGATTGGGGAAGAGACCCAGTACTTC. Residues: CASSSLRIGEETQYF.

This clonotype was seen more than once but under ten times. This chain links TRBV29-1 with TRBJ1-2; D may be TRBD1 (5 bases). Per the germline V gene, CDR1 is SQVTM and CDR2 is ANQGSEA. This CDR3 is built from 14 residues. Trimming shortened V by 6 bases and J by 0 bases, and 14 bases separated the two germline ends. In DNA, the CDR3 is TGCAGCGTCGGGGGTGCAGGGACTAACTATGGCTACACCTTC. This encodes CSVGGAGTNYGYTF.

This clonotype was found a few times. V and J are TRBV7-2 and TRBJ2-2, with D perhaps TRBD1 (5 bases). Germline CDR1 reads SGHTA; CDR2 reads FQGNSA. The V gene lost 1 base and the J gene lost 3 bases, with 9 bases spanning the gap. There are 15 residues in the CDR3. The CDR3 bases are TGTGCCAGCAGCTTAGGGGGCACGTACACCGGGGAGCTGTTTTTT. Translating gives CASSLGGTYTGELFF.

The chain links TRBV7-3 to TRBJ2-5, with D uncertain. V gave up 5 bases and J gave up 5 bases, with 12 bases separating them. Germline V CDR1 and CDR2: SGHTA, FQGTGA. The CDR3 runs to 13 residues. The CDR3 DNA follows: TGTGCCAGCAGCCTAAGTCCCCATGAGACCCAGTACTTC. Protein sequence: CASSLSPHETQYF. Combining the CDR3 with reference TRBV7-3 and TRBJ2-5 gives the whole variable domain GAGVSQTPSNKVTEKGKYVELRCDPISGHTALYWYRQSLGQGPEFLIYFQGTGAADDSGLPNDRFFAVRPEGSVSTLKIQRTERGDSAVYLCASSLSPHETQYFGPGTRLLVL.

The CDR3 nucleotides read TGTGCCAGCAGCATCCTGAACACTGAAGCTTTCTTT. This codes for CASSILNTEAFF. The V call is TRBV7-9, the J call TRBJ1-1; D gene uncertain. Looked up from germline, CDR1 is SEHNR and CDR2 is FQNEAQ (reference sequence). This CDR3 comprises 12 residues. Trimming removed 5 bases from V and 0 bases from J, with 4 bases in between.

CDR3 protein: CASSQVGSADTQYF. The CDR3 DNA reads TGTGCCAGCAGCCAAGTCGGGAGCGCAGATACGCAGTATTTT. The chain has TRBV4-2 and TRBJ2-3; TRBD2 might be the D (6 bases). Trimming cost V 1 base and J 4 bases, with 9 bases left between them. The V gene's germline CDR1 is LGHNA and CDR2 YNFKEQ. The CDR3 totals 14 residues.

This clonotype was observed a few times. The chain has TRBV20-1 and TRBJ2-5, with D uncertain. TRBJ2-1 explains the end of the DNA better; the J call may be wrong. This CDR3 has 14 residues. Germline CDR1 reads DFQATT; CDR2 reads SNEGSKA (reference sequence). CDR3 protein: CSARGRTSRYEQFF. The DNA of the CDR3 is TGCAGTGCTAGAGGCAGGACGTCTAGATATGAGCAGTTCTTC.

V gene TRBV29-1 combines with J gene TRBJ2-5; weak D call: TRBD2 (5 bases). This CDR3 has 14 amino acids. V was trimmed by 8 bases and J by 0 bases, leaving 16 bases between them. Germline V lookup: CDR1 SQVTM, CDR2 ANQGSEA. This CDR3 is CSPPSGTDQETQYF. DNA for the CDR3: TGCAGCCCTCCCAGCGGCACAGACCAAGAGACCCAGTACTTC.

The V gene is TRBV3-1, the J gene TRBJ2-5; tentatively, D is TRBD1 or TRBD2 (5 bases each). The end of the DNA aligns better with TRBJ2-1, so the J call may be wrong. Germline V CDR1 and CDR2: LGHDT, YNNKEL (reference sequence). The CDR3 sequence is 14 residues long. CDR3 region: CASSLRGQYNEQFF. In nucleotides, the CDR3 is TGTGCCAGCAGCCTCCGGGGCCAGTACAATGAGCAGTTCTTC.

The J gene is TRBJ1-3, the V gene TRBV2; the D gene is possibly TRBD1 (6 bases). This CDR3 has 15 amino acids. Trimming shortened V by 2 bases and J by 0 bases, and 8 bases separated the two germline ends. Germline CDR1 reads SNHLY; CDR2 reads FYNNEI. As DNA, the CDR3 is TGTGCCAGCAGTGAAACAGGGTACTCTGGAAACACCATATATTTT. Residues: CASSETGYSGNTIYF.

The chain is built from TRBV7-9 and TRBJ1-1, with D possibly TRBD1 on 6 matching bases. The germline V gene has CDR1 SEHNR and CDR2 FQNEAQ (reference sequence). V was pared by 2 bases and J by 1 base, with 14 bases between. This CDR3 has 16 residues. CDR3 in DNA: TGTGCCAGCAGCTTAAATGTGGGGGCGAAGAACACTGAAGCTTTCTTT. It yields the protein CASSLNVGAKNTEAFF.

The chain joins TRBV20-1 to TRBJ2-3, with D possibly matching TRBD2 (5 bases). The germline V gene encodes CDR1 DFQATT and CDR2 SNEGSKA (reference sequence). Trimming stripped 3 bases from V and 3 bases from J, with 16 bases between. The CDR3 loop spans 15 amino acids. CDR3 sequence reads: CSASELGEGTDTQYF. CDR3 in DNA: TGCAGTGCTAGTGAACTAGGCGAAGGGACAGATACGCAGTATTTT.

The V call is TRBV7-2, the J call TRBJ1-6, with D tentatively TRBD1 (5 bases). The CDR3 consists of 13 residues. The V gene's germline CDR1 is SGHTA and CDR2 FQGNSA. Trimming took off 5 bases at V and 8 bases at J, with 10 bases between the two ends. CDR3 protein: CASSPRGDSPLHF. CDR3 in DNA: TGTGCCAGCAGCCCTCGGGGGGATTCACCCCTCCACTTT.

The chain links TRBV24-1 to TRBJ2-6; D is uncertain. V lost 1 base and J lost 0, with 6 bases in between. CDR3 size: 16 residues. Germline V CDR1 and CDR2: KGHDR, SFDVKD. CDR3 sequence (DNA): TGTGCCACCAGTGATTTCTCAGCCTCTGGGGCCAACGTCCTGACTTTC. Protein product: CATSDFSASGANVLTF.

This clonotype was detected only a few times. The J gene is TRBJ2-1, the V gene TRBV4-1; possibly TRBD1 for D (6 bases). The CDR3 loop spans 21 amino acids. Between the trimmed V and J ends, which lost 3 bases and 2 bases, there was a span of 29 bases. Germline lookup yields CDR1 MGHRA and CDR2 YSYEKL. The CDR3 sequence is CASSHPRSLDTPGHPYNEQFF. CDR3 coding DNA: TGCGCCAGCAGCCATCCCAGGTCCCTAGATACCCCGGGACATCCCTACAATGAGCAGTTCTTC.

There are a few counts of this clonotype. J is TRBJ1-2 and V is TRBV5-1; D uncertain. CDR1 and CDR2 (germline): SGHRS, YFSETQ. V lost 5 bases and J lost 0, with 14 bases in between. The length of the CDR3 is 15 residues. The CDR3 DNA follows: TGCGCCAGCAGGAATACAGCGCTAACTAACTATGGCTACACCTTC. Its translation is CASRNTALTNYGYTF.

The chain joins TRBV6-2 or TRBV6-3 to TRBJ2-5, with a tentative D call TRBD1 (5 bases). From germline, CDR1 is MNHEY and CDR2 SVGEGT. CDR3 length: 13 residues. Trimming stripped 6 bases from V and 2 bases from J, with 10 bases between. The CDR3 here is CASSKAGQETQYF. Here the CDR3 DNA reads TGTGCCAGCAGCAAGGCAGGGCAAGAGACCCAGTACTTC.

This clonotype was detected a few times. The chain employs TRBV20-1 and TRBJ2-1, with 8 bases lining up with TRBD2. J was trimmed by 2 bases and V by 5 bases; bases with no gene match: 11. The CDR3 loop spans 16 amino acids. Germline CDR1 reads DFQATT; CDR2 reads SNEGSKA (reference sequence). As DNA, the CDR3 is TGCAGTGCTCCCCGGGAGGGCGGGGGGCCCTACAATGAGCAGTTCTTC. This gives the protein CSAPREGGGPYNEQFF.

This clonotype was seen a few times. V is TRBV18 and J is TRBJ2-5; possibly TRBD2 for D (5 bases). The J call may not be correct, given that the DNA end is closer to TRBJ2-1. Germline CDR1 KGHSH, CDR2 LQKENI. CDR3 size: 17 residues. The CDR3 bases are TGTGCCAGCTCACCCCTAAGGACGCAGGACTTCTTACACGGGCAGTTCTTC. Translation: CASSPLRTQDFLHGQFF.

The rearrangement uses TRBV24-1 and TRBJ1-3; unclear D gene. The CDR3 runs 11 residues. V was cut by 4 bases and J by 4 bases, with 1 base left in between. Germline loops: CDR1 KGHDR, CDR2 SFDVKD. CDR3 loop: CATSEGNTIYF. The CDR3 region has the DNA TGTGCCACCAGTGAGGGAAACACCATATATTTT.

In DNA, the CDR3 is TGCGCCAGCAGCTTGTCCCCAGGGGACTATGGCTACACCTTC. Translated: CASSLSPGDYGYTF. The V gene is TRBV5-1, the J gene TRBJ1-2; D is possibly TRBD1 (6 bases). This CDR3 has 14 residues. Trimming took 1 base from V and 3 from J, leaving 10 bases between them. CDR1 and CDR2 from the germline V gene are SGHRS and YFSETQ.

The rearrangement joins TRBV11-2 to TRBJ2-3; 13 bases are shared with TRBD2. The germline V gene has CDR1 SGHAT and CDR2 FQNNGV. The CDR3 sequence is 16 residues long. V lost 5 bases to trimming and J lost 2 bases; unmatched junction nucleotides: 4. The CDR3 region is CASSTGLAGVTDTQYF. The CDR3 DNA follows: TGTGCCAGCAGCACCGGACTAGCGGGGGTCACAGATACGCAGTATTTT.

This clonotype was observed a handful of times. The chain combines TRBV2 with TRBJ2-1, with D possibly TRBD2 on 6 matching bases. Germline V lookup: CDR1 SNHLY, CDR2 FYNNEI. This CDR3 has 15 amino acids. The V and J ends lost 8 bases and 0 bases respectively, with 14 bases between them. The CDR3 reads CASLFGGASYNEQFF. The CDR3 DNA follows: TGTGCCAGCTTATTCGGAGGGGCCTCCTACAATGAGCAGTTCTTC.

The chain is built from TRBV28 and TRBJ1-2; D not certain. With 6 bases removed from V and 3 bases from J, the gap between germline ends came to 17 bases. This CDR3 region has 15 residues. From germline, CDR1 is MDHEN and CDR2 SYDVKM. The CDR3 DNA follows: TGTGCCAGCAGATTCACTCACAGACCCGACTATGGCTACACCTTC. The encoded protein is CASRFTHRPDYGYTF.

This clonotype was counted only a few times. For the CDR3, the DNA is TGTGCCAGCAGCTTAGATGTAAGCGGGGGGGCCAATGAGCAGTTCTTC. This codes for CASSLDVSGGANEQFF. The chain has TRBV11-2 and TRBJ2-5; TRBD2 matches at 10 bases. The J call could be wrong; TRBJ2-1 is a better fit for the DNA end. CDR1 and CDR2 from the germline V gene are SGHAT and FQNNGV. The CDR3 consists of 16 residues.